This T cell receptor beta chain was sequenced during a study of cytomegalovirus exposure and HLA in healthy donors (dated by TCRdb to about 2017). About the study as a whole: According to an earlier analysis of around 600 of the donors, about 179 million T cells yielded some 120 million unique TCR beta sequences and approximately 300 Gb of sequence data. An early release covering more than 500 HLA-typed donors comprised roughly 300 gigabases of sequencing data and around 80 million unique TCR sequences. Of the roughly 400 genotyped donors, 65% to 90% were placed in the genetic ancestry cluster associated with self-reported Caucasian donors. The study was designed to test whether signatures of past pathogen exposure could be identified by cataloging public T cell receptors. The T cell repertoires of under 750 subjects were profiled by immunosequencing and related to cytomegalovirus serostatus. Along with the roughly 670-subject first cohort, a separate validation cohort of roughly 110 different subjects was used. The study combined high-throughput TCR immunosequencing, statistical association of individual TCRs with disease status, and machine learning to predict cytomegalovirus infection status. A later analysis re-analyzed previously published TCR beta repertoires from 550 to 700 donors and added high-resolution HLA genotyping to study TCR occurrence patterns. Rather than using new phenotypic data, the later analysis identified candidate immune exposures from TCR beta sequences and from how often those sequences occurred across donors. An earlier analysis of roughly 600 of the donors used high-throughput TCR beta sequencing to judge whether each TCR beta V gene segment behaved as functional or pseudogenic. Donor age, sex, ethnicity and CMV serostatus were compiled alongside the repertoire data. A later genetic analysis took genome-wide SNP genotypes for about 55% of the 666 donors and used that subset as a discovery cohort. All discovery cohort repertoires had been generated on a single sequencing platform. Both class I and class II loci were covered by HLA typing, at four-digit resolution. The number of donors typed differed by locus, with about 629-630 for A, B, C, DRB1 and DQB1, more than 500 for DQA1, some 570 for DPA1, and around 460 for DPB1. Several DR-DQ haplotypes were handled as single units for association and clustering because linkage in the cohort was strong. Among 300 to 500 genotyped donors of the cohort, an average of about 240,000 unique TCR beta nucleotide sequences was sequenced per donor, of which about 18% were non-productive.

The cohort was made up of 666 healthy bone marrow donors. All cohort members were sampled while nominally healthy, although unrecorded immune exposures were likely present. The donor tested CMV seronegative, placing the donor among the 350 or so seronegative members of the cohort. A peripheral blood sample was provided by each donor, and peripheral blood mononuclear cells were used for TCR beta sequencing. The Qiagen DNeasy Blood Extraction Kit was used to extract genomic DNA from the blood cell samples. Results the study describes overall, beyond this receptor: The presence/absence analyses assumed that sequencing depth was roughly uniform across donors, and that assumption may not be true. The sequencing pipeline was judged likely to have produced a cluster of highly shared sequence variants as a technical artifact. Immune exposure information for the cohort was limited to CMV serostatus. In the study, around 150 TCR beta chains were listed as associated with cytomegalovirus. According to the authors, the approach could potentially be generalized to other disease states and immunological phenotypes. In a later analysis, the rate of TCR association differed among HLA loci, with DRB1 alleles having the most associated TCRs and HLA-C alleles having the fewest. In a later genetic analysis, fewer N-insertions in productive TCRs were reported among donors in an Asian-associated ancestry cluster than the roughly 700-donor mean. While some public TCRs were present in many individuals, most TCR sequences turned up only very rarely across donors. The classifier was reported to diagnose cytomegalovirus status with high specificity and sensitivity in both the original cohort and the validation cohort. A later analysis associated about 16,000 TCR beta sequences with specific HLA alleles at a false discovery rate of 0.05. The cohort was sequenced for TCR beta chains only, and without alpha or paired-chain data the features that could be detected were limited. A later analysis reported that several top co-occurrence clusters appeared linked to parvovirus B19, influenza, CMV and Epstein-Barr virus. When HLA alleles, especially DR and DQ, strongly co-occurred, attributing TCR associations to individual alleles was difficult. Correlated functional status among segregating V segments might reflect linkage disequilibrium, but an unknown experimental factor could not be ruled out. An association between a missense DCLRE1C variant and V-gene and J-gene trimming of TCR beta chains was found in a later genetic analysis and replicated in an independent cohort. The 87-base-pair reads could not distinguish some IMGT-functional V segments, including TRBV6-2 and TRBV6-3, so those segments were excluded. In a later analysis, HLA-associated TCR beta chains showed more clonal expansion and lower generation probabilities than non-associated chains that were equally common. Because HLA typing was missing for some donors at each locus, association tests included only the typed subset. About 17 rarely observed V segments, including chromosome 9 orphons, were excluded from the earlier analysis of several hundred of the donors because counts were too low. In an earlier analysis of some 500 of the donors, most TCR beta V segments appeared in productive rearrangements about 87% or about 30% of the time, broadly matching IMGT annotations. A further reported finding was that TCR beta sequences accurately predicted the HLA-A and HLA-B alleles for most subjects in the first cohort. In vitro tests confirmed that a few of the cytomegalovirus-associated TCR beta chains recognize cytomegalovirus antigens. A later analysis found that most CMV-associated TCR beta chains appeared HLA-restricted, with HLA associations seemingly driven largely by CMV exposure.

The library was obtained by the immunoSEQ multiplex PCR assay. A mixture of 60 forward primers for TCR Vbeta segments and 13 reverse primers for TCR Jbeta segments was used in the multiplex PCR. A multiplex PCR assay on genomic DNA amplified the CDR3 region of rearranged TCR beta genes. The amplified TCR beta libraries were sequenced on the Illumina HiSeq System as 87-base-pair reads. As for the original processing: Across the 670 or so repertoires, a later analysis counted 60 million to 90 million unique TCR beta chains, some 11 million of which were shared by at least two donors. A nearest-neighbor algorithm error-corrected the raw reads and collapsed the reads into unique sequences, merging closely related sequences to remove PCR and sequencing errors. CDR3 sequences were aligned to IMGT reference sequences to assign V, D and J gene segments. For a sequence to be retained, at least a six-nucleotide match to both a V gene segment and a J gene segment was required. A rearrangement counted as productive if the CDR3 had no stop codons and remained in frame with V and J, and every other rearrangement counted as non-productive. CDR3 was defined by IMGT convention, running from the second conserved V-encoded cysteine to the conserved J-encoded phenylalanine. The earlier analysis of some 550 of the donors excluded any sequence lacking an unambiguous match to a single V gene segment. An earlier analysis of roughly 590 of the donors called V segments functional above 56.7% productive rearrangements and segregating when the between-donor standard deviation exceeded 5%. A statistical classification framework was developed to diagnose cytomegalovirus status using the catalog of TCR beta chain sequences. A later analysis assigned V and J genes by comparing TCR nucleotide sequences with IMGT/GENE-DB human TR gene sequences. The TCRdist pipeline was used in a later analysis to assign CDR3 sequences and most-parsimonious VDJ recombination scenarios. A later analysis defined each TCR beta chain by its CDR3 amino acid sequence plus V-gene family, and excluded reads lacking a unique V-gene family. A later analysis removed 600 or so highly shared, low-generation-probability nucleotide sequences to deal with suspected cross-contamination and a sequencing artifact. In a later analysis, a clonal expansion index for each public chain was calculated from normalized within-repertoire ranks of inferred template counts. In a later analysis, generation probabilities were computed using a VDJ recombination model fitted to out-of-frame rearrangements, and the results were checked against IGoR. In a later analysis, TCR-TCR, TCR-HLA and TCR-CMV co-occurrence was scored with hypergeometric tests, and a repertoire-size bias correction was applied to TCR pairs. To estimate false discovery rates, a later analysis permuted the HLA or CMV assignments 20 times. A later analysis grouped co-occurring TCRs with DBSCAN, adding TCRdist sequence similarity when clustering within HLA-allele-positive subsets. Co-occurrence clustering excluded repertoires with fewer than 30,000 or more than 120,000 public chains, plus five with anomalous nucleotide sharing. What TCRdb holds here is the immuneACCESS table cut down to in-frame rearrangements. Part of the clones is not present; checked against another copy, under half of the missing clones reflect an unresolved V gene, and the others are unexplained. For V, J and clone size, that table is used; D and trimming come from the DNA. The sample table holds about 220,000 clones, of which over 65% were seen once. 0.6% to 0.65% of the sample lies in the top ten.

Including cysteine and phenylalanine, the CDR3 has 15 amino acids. The entry retains the CDR3 DNA only, 45 bases that are in frame from base 1. CDR1 and CDR2 are read off the germline V gene as SGDLS and YYNGEE. V lost 3 bases and J lost 3 bases, and the count of bases not matched to a germline gene is 4. Remarks on this clone: The clone's antigen remains unknown. Per-base qualities were not stored, and no clone one base away is much larger. Distinct nucleotide sequences in the sample also encode this CDR3.

Rearrangement joined TRBV9 to TRBJ2-3; 10 bases in the junction line up with TRBD2. Sequenced: PBMCs. The sequence was collected from a man aged 18 to 35 in good health and CMV-seronegative. The nucleotide sequence is given as TGTGCCAGCAGCGCGGTTAGCGGGAGGACAGATACGCAGTATTTT. This yields the protein CASSAVSGRTDTQYF.